Sequencing of this T cell receptor (beta chain) was carried out in a study of T cells of healthy individuals. This CDR3 region has 20 residues. The junction had 13 bases not matched to a gene; V was cut back by 2 bases and J by 0 bases. Germline V CDR1 and CDR2: MNHEY, SVGAGI. Using its own MiXCR run on the 5' RACE reads, TCRdb lists one record per CDR3 protein. This table holds around 83,000 distinct CDR3 sequences, about 5% found once. Comment on this clonotype: Because the CDR3 is missing its conserved closing phenylalanine or tryptophan, this is likely a read error.

The chain employs TRBV6-5 and TRBJ2-6, with 7 bases aligning to TRBD1. The TCR comes from a female donor in good health. The chain's CDR3 is CASSYKGQTTLHSGANVLTL. The CDR3 DNA sequence: TGTGCCAGCAGTTACAAGGGACAGACAACGCTCCACTCTGGGGCCAACGTCCTGACTCTC.